The next 24 T cell receptor beta chains were all read from a single sample in a study of cytomegalovirus exposure and HLA in healthy donors. This PCR relied on a set of 60 Vbeta primers and 13 Jbeta primers. Generated by immunoSEQ multiplex PCR, the TCRdb table keeps only in-frame clones and is missing some. Among 150,000 to 180,000 clones listed, approximately 80% were seen once. The sample consisted of PBMCs. The receptors shown here come from a man aged 30 to 45 in good health and CMV-seropositive.

The V and J genes are TRBV27 and TRBJ2-7; D is unclear. Germline lookup yields CDR1 MNHEY and CDR2 SMNVEV (reference sequence). Trimming pared 3 bases from V and 0 bases from J, leaving 12 bases between. The CDR3 is made up of 15 amino acids. The CDR3 DNA sequence: TGTGCCAGCAGTTTGTCGAGACAAAGCTCCTACGAGCAGTACTTC. Protein product: CASSLSRQSSYEQYF.

The chain combines TRBV7-9 with TRBJ2-7, with D uncertain. The CDR3 has 12 amino acids. CDR1 SEHNR and CDR2 FQNEAQ come from the germline V gene (reference sequence). V lost 5 bases to trimming and J lost 1 base, with 6 bases between them. The CDR3 DNA reads as TGTGCCAGCAGCCGTATGTCCTACGAGCAGTACTTC. Amino acid sequence: CASSRMSYEQYF.

The rearrangement joins TRBV18 to TRBJ1-3, with TRBD1 as a possible D gene (6 bases). There are 16 residues in the CDR3. V shed 2 bases and J shed 0 bases, with 11 bases lying between them. From germline, CDR1 is KGHSH and CDR2 LQKENI. Here the CDR3 DNA reads TGTGCCAGCTCACCAAGCAGGGGCCGCTCTGGAAACACCATATATTTT. This translates into CASSPSRGRSGNTIYF.

The chain couples TRBV7-2 to TRBJ2-1, with TRBD2 matching 13 bases. The CDR3 extends over 15 amino acids. The V gene's germline CDR1 is SGHTA and CDR2 FQGNSA. With V trimmed by 5 bases and J by 6 bases, 4 bases remained unmatched. The CDR3 coding sequence is TGTGCCAGCAGCCTAACTAGCGGGGGGGTCAATGAGCAGTTCTTC. It yields the protein CASSLTSGGVNEQFF.

This rearrangement joins TRBV6-1 to TRBJ2-5, with TRBD1 matching 10 bases. The DNA end is more similar to TRBJ2-7, so the J call may be wrong. CDR3 length: 14 residues. The germline V gene encodes CDR1 MNHNS and CDR2 SASEGT. The CDR3 loop is CASRIGTGDYEQYF. The CDR3 nucleotides read TGTGCCAGCAGAATCGGGACAGGGGACTACGAGCAGTACTTC.

This chain connects TRBV7-8 to TRBJ2-7; 8 bases match TRBD1. CDR3 length: 14 amino acids. Germline V lookup: CDR1 SGHVS, CDR2 FQNEAQ. V was clipped by 4 bases and J by 4 bases; unmatched bases: 6. The CDR3 spells CASSSWTGRYEQYF. CDR3 sequence (DNA): TGTGCCAGCAGCTCCTGGACAGGGAGGTACGAGCAGTACTTC.

The chain combines TRBV14 with TRBJ2-5; the match to TRBD1 covers 7 bases. CDR1 and CDR2 (germline): SGHDN, FVKESK. The CDR3 is 13 residues long. With V trimmed by 4 bases and J by 5 bases, 4 bases remained unmatched. CDR3 bases: TGTGCCAGCAGCCGACAGGGAAGGGAGACCCAGTACTTC. This sequence encodes CASSRQGRETQYF.

The CDR3 is CACRPSGKETQYF. The CDR3 coding sequence is TGTGCCTGTAGACCTAGCGGGAAAGAGACCCAGTACTTC. The chain links TRBV30 to TRBJ2-5, with 9 bases aligning to TRBD2. V lost 6 bases and J lost 3; bases outside the gene matches: 5. This CDR3 spans 13 amino acids. Germline CDR1 and CDR2: GTSNPN and SVGIG (reference sequence).

The chain combines TRBV13 with TRBJ2-1; 7 positions match TRBD1. The trim removed 8 bases at V and 2 bases at J, leaving 3 bases unmatched. Germline values: CDR1 PRHDT, CDR2 FYEKMQ (reference sequence). The CDR3 totals 13 residues. CDR3 sequence: CASLRGTYNEQFF. DNA for the CDR3: TGTGCCAGCCTCAGGGGGACCTACAATGAGCAGTTCTTC.

The chain combines TRBV28 with TRBJ1-1; D is perhaps TRBD1 (6 bases). CDR1 MDHEN and CDR2 SYDVKM come from the germline V gene. The CDR3 has 15 amino acids. V was clipped by 6 bases and J by 4 bases, with 18 bases between them. The DNA for the CDR3 is TGTGCCAGCAGACCCCCCACAGGGATGGGCACTGAAGCTTTCTTT. It translates to CASRPPTGMGTEAFF. The full variable domain, rest sourced from reference TRBV28 and TRBJ1-1, is DVKVTQSSRYLVKRTGEKVFLECVQDMDHENMFWYRQDPGLGLRLIYFSYDVKMKEKGDIPEGYSVSREKKERFSLILESASTNQTSMYLCASRPPTGMGTEAFFGQGTRLTVV.

The chain has TRBV5-5 and TRBJ2-7; TRBD1 might be the D (6 bases). CDR1 is SGHKS and CDR2 is YYEKEE in the germline V gene (reference sequence). The CDR3 consists of 13 residues. Deletions cut 6 bases from V and 2 bases from J, with 12 bases between. CDR3 in DNA: TGTGCCAGCACTACAGGGAGTGCCTACGAGCAGTACTTC. It is translated as CASTTGSAYEQYF.

CDR3 bases: TGTGCCAGCAACGGACAGAATTCACCCCTCCACTTT. Amino acid sequence: CASNGQNSPLHF. The chain links TRBV6-5 to TRBJ1-6; D possibly corresponds to TRBD1 (6 bases). The CDR3 covers 12 residues. Trimming shortened V by 7 bases and J by 7 bases, and 8 bases separated the two germline ends. CDR1 and CDR2 (germline): MNHEY, SVGAGI.

This clone was observed a handful of times. The V gene is TRBV7-8, the J gene TRBJ2-5; D not certain. Trimming removed 2 bases from V and 5 bases from J, with 6 bases in between. The CDR3 consists of 12 residues. Germline V CDR1 and CDR2: SGHVS, FQNEAQ. The CDR3 sequence: CASSLKPETQYF. The CDR3 coding sequence is TGTGCCAGCAGCTTAAAGCCCGAGACCCAGTACTTC. The full variable domain, completed using reference TRBV7-8 and TRBJ2-5, is GAGVSQSPRYKVAKRGQDVALRCDPISGHVSLFWYQQALGQGPEFLTYFQNEAQLDKSGLPSDRFFAERPEGSVSTLKIQRTQQEDSAVYLCASSLKPETQYFGPGTRLLVL.

The CDR3 nucleotides are TGTGCCAGCAGTCCCGGGCCCCCGGGATCACCCCTCCACTTT. It is translated as CASSPGPPGSPLHF. This rearrangement joins TRBV6-6 to TRBJ1-6; D is undetermined. Per the germline V gene, CDR1 is MNHNY and CDR2 is SVGAGI (reference sequence). Trimming pared 5 bases from V and 10 bases from J, leaving 15 bases between. CDR3 length: 14 residues.

This clone was observed once. The gene calls are TRBV2 and TRBJ2-1; the match to TRBD2 covers 12 bases. J lost 9 bases, V lost 7 bases, and 10 bases had no gene match. This CDR3 spans 15 amino acids. CDR1 SNHLY and CDR2 FYNNEI come from the germline V gene. CDR3 DNA: TGTGCCAGCAACTTACTAGCGGGAGGAAGTACTGAGCAGTTCTTC. Its translation is CASNLLAGGSTEQFF.

This clone was observed a few times. The chain links TRBV19 to TRBJ2-7; TRBD1 matches 11 bases. The CDR3 length is 14 residues. Germline CDR1 reads LNHDA; CDR2 reads SQIVND (reference sequence). Trimming at V came to 5 bases and at J to 5 bases, leaving 5 bases not matched to a gene. CDR3 region: CASSVGQGADEQYF. The CDR3, as DNA: TGTGCCAGTAGTGTCGGACAGGGGGCGGACGAGCAGTACTTC. Based on the CDR3 plus reference TRBV19 and TRBJ2-7, the full variable domain is DGGITQSPKYLFRKEGQNVTLSCEQNLNHDAMYWYRQDPGQGLRLIYYSQIVNDFQKGDIAEGYSVSREKKESFPLTVTSAQKNPTAFYLCASSVGQGADEQYFGPGTRLTVT.

The chain employs TRBV11-1 and TRBJ2-7, with D possibly TRBD2 on 6 matching bases. Germline assignment: CDR1 SGHAT and CDR2 FQDESV (reference sequence). This CDR3 has 13 residues. The germline V and J ends were trimmed by 4 bases and 1 base, with 8 bases remaining between them. The CDR3 loop is CASSSGTSYEQYF. CDR3 DNA sequence: TGTGCCAGCAGCTCCGGGACTTCCTACGAGCAGTACTTC.

CDR3: CASSMERDSGNEQFF. The CDR3 DNA reads as TGTGCCAGTAGTATGGAGCGGGATTCGGGCAATGAGCAGTTCTTC. The genes are TRBV19 and TRBJ2-1, with 7 bases aligning to TRBD2. The junction had 8 bases not matched to a gene; V was cut back by 3 bases and J by 6 bases. Germline V CDR1 and CDR2: LNHDA, SQIVND (reference sequence). This CDR3 spans 15 amino acids.

This chain links TRBV5-1 with TRBJ1-2, with TRBD1 matching over 7 bases. Unmatched junction bases numbered 6, after V lost 4 bases and J lost 3 bases. In germline, CDR1 is SGHRS, CDR2 YFSETQ. This CDR3 contains 14 residues. In DNA form, the CDR3 reads TGCGCCAGCAGCAAGGACGGGACAGACTATGGCTACACCTTC. It yields the protein CASSKDGTDYGYTF.

This clone turned up a few times. The chain has TRBV18 and TRBJ1-1; D is undetermined. Trimming cost V 5 bases and J 1 base, with 8 bases left between them. CDR3 size: 13 residues. In germline, CDR1 is KGHSH, CDR2 LQKENI. DNA for the CDR3: TGTGCCAGCTCAGTCGTGGCGAACACTGAAGCTTTCTTT. Translated, it gives CASSVVANTEAFF.

J is TRBJ1-1 and V is TRBV19; 8 nucleotides match TRBD1. Germline assignment: CDR1 LNHDA and CDR2 SQIVND (reference sequence). The CDR3 is 15 residues long. The V and J ends lost 4 bases and 1 base, in that order; junction bases with no gene match: 5. The CDR3 loop is CASSTRQGPNTEAFF. The CDR3 nucleotides read TGTGCCAGTAGTACCAGACAGGGGCCGAACACTGAAGCTTTCTTT.

This clone has only a few counts. The V call is TRBV4-2, the J call TRBJ2-5; 10 bases fit TRBD2. V lost 0 bases and J lost 4; bases outside the gene matches: 5. The CDR3 is 16 residues long. CDR1 LGHNA and CDR2 YNFKEQ come from the germline V gene. CDR3: CASSQDNGLAVETQYF. In nucleotides, the CDR3 is TGTGCCAGCAGCCAAGATAATGGACTAGCGGTAGAGACCCAGTACTTC.

The chain combines TRBV2 with TRBJ1-2; TRBD1 matches at 7 bases. The CDR3 loop spans 13 amino acids. V lost 6 bases, J lost 2 bases, and 3 bases stayed unmatched. Germline lookup yields CDR1 SNHLY and CDR2 FYNNEI. CDR3 nucleotides: TGTGCCAGCAGCCCACAGGGGAACTATGGCTACACCTTC. Protein product: CASSPQGNYGYTF.

V and J are TRBV18 and TRBJ2-5, with a weak D call TRBD2 (6 bases). Germline loops: CDR1 KGHSH, CDR2 LQKENI. With 1 base removed from V and 5 bases from J, the gap between germline ends came to 11 bases. This CDR3 is built from 14 residues. The CDR3 sequence is CASSPRAGFETQYF. The CDR3 nucleotides are TGTGCCAGCTCACCACGGGCGGGATTTGAGACCCAGTACTTC. The variable domain in full, with the rest retrieved from reference TRBV18 and TRBJ2-5, is NAGVMQNPRHLVRRRGQEARLRCSPMKGHSHVYWYRQLPEEGLKFMVYLQKENIIDESGMPKERFSAEFPKEGPSILRIQQVVRGDSAAYFCASSPRAGFETQYFGPGTRLLVL.